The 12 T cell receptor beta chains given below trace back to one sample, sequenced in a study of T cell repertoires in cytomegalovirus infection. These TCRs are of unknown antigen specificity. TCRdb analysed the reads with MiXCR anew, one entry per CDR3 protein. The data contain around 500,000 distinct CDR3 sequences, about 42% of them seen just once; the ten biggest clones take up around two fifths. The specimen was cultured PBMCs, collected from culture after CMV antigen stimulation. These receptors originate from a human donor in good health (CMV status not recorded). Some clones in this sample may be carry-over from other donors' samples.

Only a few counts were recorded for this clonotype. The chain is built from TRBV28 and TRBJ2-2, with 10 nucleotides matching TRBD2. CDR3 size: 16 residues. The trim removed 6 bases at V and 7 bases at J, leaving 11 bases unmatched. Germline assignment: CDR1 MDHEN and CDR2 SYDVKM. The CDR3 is CASSPLAGLLNGELFF. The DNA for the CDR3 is TGTGCCAGCAGCCCACTAGCGGGGTTGCTTAACGGGGAGCTGTTTTTT.

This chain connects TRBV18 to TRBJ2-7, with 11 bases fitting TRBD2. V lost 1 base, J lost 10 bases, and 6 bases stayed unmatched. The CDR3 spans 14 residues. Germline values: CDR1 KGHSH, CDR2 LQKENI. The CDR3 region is CASSPRSSGRQQYF. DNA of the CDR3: TGTGCCAGCTCACCACGGTCTAGCGGGAGGCAACAGTACTTC.

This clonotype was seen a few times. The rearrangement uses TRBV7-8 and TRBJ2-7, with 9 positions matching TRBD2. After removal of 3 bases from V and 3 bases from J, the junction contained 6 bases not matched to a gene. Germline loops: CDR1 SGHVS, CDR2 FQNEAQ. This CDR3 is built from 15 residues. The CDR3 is CASSFRTSADYEQYF. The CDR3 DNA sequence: TGTGCCAGCAGCTTTCGGACTAGCGCCGACTACGAGCAGTACTTC. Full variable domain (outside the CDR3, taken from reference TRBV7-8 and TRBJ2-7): GAGVSQSPRYKVAKRGQDVALRCDPISGHVSLFWYQQALGQGPEFLTYFQNEAQLDKSGLPSDRFFAERPEGSVSTLKIQRTQQEDSAVYLCASSFRTSADYEQYFGPGTRLTVT.

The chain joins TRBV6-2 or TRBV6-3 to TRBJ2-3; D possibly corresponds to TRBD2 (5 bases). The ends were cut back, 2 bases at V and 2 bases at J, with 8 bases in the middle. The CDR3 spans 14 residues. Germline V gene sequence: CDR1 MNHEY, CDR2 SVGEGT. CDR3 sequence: CASSYERFTDTQYF. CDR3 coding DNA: TGTGCCAGCAGTTACGAGCGGTTCACAGATACGCAGTATTTT.

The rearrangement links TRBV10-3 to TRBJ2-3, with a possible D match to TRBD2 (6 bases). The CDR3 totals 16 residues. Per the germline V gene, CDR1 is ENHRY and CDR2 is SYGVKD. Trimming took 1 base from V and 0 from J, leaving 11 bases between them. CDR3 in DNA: TGTGCCATCAGTGAGTTCGCGGGATCGAGCACAGATACGCAGTATTTT. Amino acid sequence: CAISEFAGSSTDTQYF.

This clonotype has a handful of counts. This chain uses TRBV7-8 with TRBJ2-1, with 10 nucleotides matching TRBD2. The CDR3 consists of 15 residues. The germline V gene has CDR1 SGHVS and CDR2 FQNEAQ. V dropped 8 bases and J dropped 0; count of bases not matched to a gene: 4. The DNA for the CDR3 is TGTGCCAGCGCCTCTAGCGGGGGCTCCTACAATGAGCAGTTCTTC. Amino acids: CASASSGGSYNEQFF.

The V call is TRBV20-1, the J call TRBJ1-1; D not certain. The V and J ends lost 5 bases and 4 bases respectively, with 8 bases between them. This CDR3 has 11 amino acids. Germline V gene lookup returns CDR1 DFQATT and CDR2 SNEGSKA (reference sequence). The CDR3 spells CSAPTGTEAFF. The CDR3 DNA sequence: TGCAGTGCTCCAACCGGCACTGAAGCTTTCTTT.

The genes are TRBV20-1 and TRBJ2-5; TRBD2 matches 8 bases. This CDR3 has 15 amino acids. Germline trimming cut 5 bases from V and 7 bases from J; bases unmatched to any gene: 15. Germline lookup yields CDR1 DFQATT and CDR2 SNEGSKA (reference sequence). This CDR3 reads CSARPTRGRQGTQYF. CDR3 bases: TGCAGTGCTCGTCCGACCCGCGGGAGGCAGGGGACCCAGTACTTC.

The CDR3 spells CASSRGTVAYEQYF. Written as DNA, the CDR3 is TGTGCCAGCAGTCGCGGCACGGTGGCCTACGAGCAGTACTTC. The V gene is TRBV6-5, the J gene TRBJ2-7; D uncertain. V was pared by 5 bases and J by 2 bases, with 13 bases between. The CDR3 length is 14 residues. CDR1 and CDR2 from the germline V gene are MNHEY and SVGAGI.

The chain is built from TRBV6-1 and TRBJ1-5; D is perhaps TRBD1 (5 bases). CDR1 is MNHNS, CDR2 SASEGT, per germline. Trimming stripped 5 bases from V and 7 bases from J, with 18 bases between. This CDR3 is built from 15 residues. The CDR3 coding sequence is TGTGCCAGCAGTACCGGGACGGACCCACAGCAGCCCCAGCATTTT. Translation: CASSTGTDPQQPQHF.

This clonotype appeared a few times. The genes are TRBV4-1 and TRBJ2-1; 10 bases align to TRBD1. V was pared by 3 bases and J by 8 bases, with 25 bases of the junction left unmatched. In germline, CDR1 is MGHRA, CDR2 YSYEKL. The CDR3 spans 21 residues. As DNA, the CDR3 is TGCGCCAGCAGCCATGCCCCAACGGGACAGGGGATCGCCGGATCGTCGGATGAGCAGTTCTTC. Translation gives CASSHAPTGQGIAGSSDEQFF.

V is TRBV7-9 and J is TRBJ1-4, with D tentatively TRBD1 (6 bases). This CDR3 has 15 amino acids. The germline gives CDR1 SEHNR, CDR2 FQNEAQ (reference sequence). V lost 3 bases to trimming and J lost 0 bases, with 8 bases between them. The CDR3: CASSFRGATNEKLFF. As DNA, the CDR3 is TGTGCCAGCAGCTTTAGGGGGGCAACTAATGAAAAACTGTTTTTT.